Presented here are 6 T cell receptor beta chains from one specimen sequenced in a study of shared clonotypes between healthy human individuals. TCRdb's copy holds only in-frame clones and misses some; the assay was immunoSEQ multiplex PCR. The sample contains hundreds of thousands of clones, about four fifths of which appear only once. The sample comprised PBMCs. The receptors originated from a woman aged 40 to 50 in good health. Some clones in this sample may be carry-over from other donors' samples.

The rearrangement joins TRBV2 to TRBJ2-3, with D hard to call. The CDR3 length is 15 residues. Germline V CDR1 and CDR2: SNHLY, FYNNEI. Trimming removed 2 bases from V and 0 bases from J, with 9 bases in between. CDR3 coding DNA: TGTGCCAGCAGTGAATGGGAACAGAGCACAGATACGCAGTATTTT. Encoded protein: CASSEWEQSTDTQYF. The complete variable domain, with remaining parts taken from reference TRBV2 and TRBJ2-3, reads EPEVTQTPSHQVTQMGQEVILRCVPISNHLYFYWYRQILGQKVEFLVSFYNNEISEKSEIFDDQFSVERPDGSNFTLKIRSTKLEDSAMYFCASSEWEQSTDTQYFGPGTRLTVL.

This clone was seen repeatedly, ten times or more. V and J are TRBV6-1 and TRBJ2-5, with a tentative D call TRBD1 (5 bases). Near its end, the DNA agrees better with TRBJ2-7, so the J call may be wrong. CDR1 and CDR2 (germline): MNHNS, SASEGT. CDR3 length equals 14 residues. CDR3 amino acids: CASSDKGSPSEQYF. Here the CDR3 DNA reads TGTGCCAGCAGTGACAAGGGGTCCCCCTCCGAGCAGTACTTC.

This chain links TRBV30 with TRBJ1-6, with 9 nucleotides matching TRBD1. The CDR3 has 17 residues. Germline values: CDR1 GTSNPN, CDR2 SVGIG (reference sequence). J gave up 5 bases and V 3 bases, and 11 bases lay outside the gene matches. In DNA, the CDR3 is TGTGCCTGGAGCGGGGGACAGGGACGAGGGGATAATTCACCCCTCCACTTT. This translates into CAWSGGQGRGDNSPLHF.

This clone has just one count. J is TRBJ2-7 and V is TRBV18; TRBD2 agrees at 10 bases. V gave up 3 bases and J gave up 4 bases; unmatched junction bases: 12. The CDR3 sequence is 17 residues long. Germline V CDR1 and CDR2: KGHSH, LQKENI. The CDR3 DNA reads as TGTGCCAGCTCACCCACGGGACTAGGACTAGCGGCGTACGAGCAGTACTTC. This gives the protein CASSPTGLGLAAYEQYF.

The chain is built from TRBV27 and TRBJ1-5; 8 nucleotides match TRBD1. The CDR3 runs to 14 residues. Germline CDR1 MNHEY, CDR2 SMNVEV (reference sequence). The trim removed 5 bases at V and 4 bases at J, leaving 4 bases unmatched. DNA of the CDR3: TGTGCCAGCAGTCACAGGGGGGCAAATCAGCCCCAGCATTTT. This encodes CASSHRGANQPQHF.

This chain joins TRBV4-1 and TRBJ2-7, with D unresolved. CDR3 length: 15 residues. V was clipped by 1 base and J by 2 bases, with 12 bases between them. Looked up from germline, CDR1 is MGHRA and CDR2 is YSYEKL. CDR3 nucleotides: TGCGCCAGCAGCCAAGCTCGGTTCCCCGCCTACGAGCAGTACTTC. Translation: CASSQARFPAYEQYF.